These 26 T cell receptor beta chains share one sample of origin, sequenced in a study of cytomegalovirus exposure and HLA in healthy donors. Libraries were prepared by immunoSEQ multiplex PCR; TCRdb keeps only in-frame clonotypes and omits some of them. The sample includes about 170,000 clones, around 96% of them seen just once. Sequences were obtained from PBMCs. The source of these receptors is a woman aged 18-29 years in good health and CMV-seronegative.

The rearrangement uses TRBV5-6 and TRBJ2-7; possibly TRBD2 for D (6 bases). V shed 4 bases and J shed 1 base, with 15 bases lying between them. Germline V gene data show CDR1 as SGHDT and CDR2 as YYEEEE. The CDR3 runs to 15 residues. Written as DNA, the CDR3 is TGTGCCAGCAGCCCGGCGGCAGGGAGGTCCTACGAGCAGTACTTC. This translates into CASSPAAGRSYEQYF.

The chain joins TRBV6-1 to TRBJ2-5, with 11 bases identical to TRBD1. This CDR3 contains 15 residues. The V segment lost 7 bases and the J segment 7 bases; nucleotides outside the gene matches: 11. CDR1 is MNHNS, CDR2 SASEGT, per germline. CDR3 sequence: CASMTGTGGGGTQYF. CDR3 nucleotides: TGTGCCAGCATGACCGGGACAGGGGGAGGAGGGACCCAGTACTTC.

The rearrangement uses TRBV2 and TRBJ2-5, with 7 positions matching TRBD2. CDR3 length equals 15 residues. Trimming at V came to 4 bases and at J to 1 base, leaving 6 bases not matched to a gene. From germline, CDR1 is SNHLY and CDR2 FYNNEI. The CDR3 DNA is TGTGCCAGCAGTGGTATCGGGGGGTCCCAAGAGACCCAGTACTTC. Encoded protein: CASSGIGGSQETQYF.

The chain employs TRBV15 and TRBJ2-5; the D gene is possibly TRBD2 (5 bases). V shed 0 bases and J shed 2 bases, with 10 bases lying between them. The CDR3 runs to 15 residues. Germline CDR1 LNHNV, CDR2 YYDKDF (reference sequence). The CDR3 DNA reads as TGTGCCACCAGCAGAGATCGAGGGTTTCAAGAGACCCAGTACTTC. Its translation is CATSRDRGFQETQYF.

The chain joins TRBV7-9 to TRBJ1-1; D is uncertain. The germline gives CDR1 SEHNR, CDR2 FQNEAQ (reference sequence). The CDR3 has 14 amino acids. The V end lost 3 bases, the J end lost 5 bases, and 13 bases lay between the germline ends. The CDR3 sequence is CASSFGTQNTEAFF. In nucleotides, the CDR3 is TGTGCCAGCAGCTTTGGCACCCAGAATACTGAAGCTTTCTTT. Full variable domain (missing parts from reference TRBV7-9 and TRBJ1-1): DTGVSQNPRHKITKRGQNVTFRCDPISEHNRLYWYRQTLGQGPEFLTYFQNEAQLEKSRLLSDRFSAERPKGSFSTLEIQRTEQGDSAMYLCASSFGTQNTEAFFGQGTRLTVV.

This sequence joins TRBV4-1 and TRBJ2-1, with a tentative D call TRBD2 (7 bases). Deletions cut 4 bases from V and 7 bases from J, with 17 bases between. Germline V lookup: CDR1 MGHRA, CDR2 YSYEKL. The CDR3 runs 15 residues. The CDR3 nucleotides read TGCGCCAGCAGCCTTGGGAGGGGGGGGCGGAATGAGCAGTTCTTC. This sequence encodes CASSLGRGGRNEQFF.

This chain links TRBV6-4 with TRBJ2-2; the match to TRBD1 covers 7 bases. CDR1 MRHNA and CDR2 SNTAGT come from the germline V gene. V gave up 0 bases and J gave up 6 bases; unmatched junction bases: 1. This CDR3 region has 14 residues. The CDR3 is CASSDSTGAGELFF. Here the CDR3 DNA reads TGTGCCAGCAGTGACTCAACAGGGGCCGGGGAGCTGTTTTTT.

The chain has TRBV7-9 and TRBJ2-5; TRBD2 matches 8 bases. V lost 5 bases to trimming and J lost 2 bases; unmatched junction nucleotides: 16. Germline V lookup: CDR1 SEHNR, CDR2 FQNEAQ (reference sequence). The CDR3 totals 18 residues. CDR3 region: CASSRRGGSGAKQETQYF. DNA for the CDR3: TGTGCCAGCAGCCGTCGCGGGGGGAGCGGGGCGAAGCAAGAGACCCAGTACTTC.

This clone appeared a single time. This chain joins TRBV5-4 and TRBJ1-1; 9 bases are shared with TRBD1. Per germline, CDR1 SGHNT and CDR2 YYREEE (reference sequence). Trimming at V came to 5 bases and at J to 5 bases, leaving 7 bases not matched to a gene. This CDR3 is 14 amino acids long. CDR3 amino acids: CASSQGQGRTEAFF. Here the CDR3 DNA reads TGTGCCAGCAGTCAAGGACAGGGGAGGACTGAAGCTTTCTTT.

The V and J genes are TRBV6-5 and TRBJ2-5, with a weak D call TRBD2 (6 bases). The CDR3 has 14 amino acids. The V and J ends lost 0 bases and 5 bases respectively, with 10 bases between them. The germline V gene has CDR1 MNHEY and CDR2 SVGAGI. The CDR3 loop is CASSYSGGGETQYF. Written as DNA, the CDR3 is TGTGCCAGCAGTTACTCGGGGGGTGGGGAGACCCAGTACTTC.

This chain joins TRBV7-3 and TRBJ2-7; D unclear. The V and J ends lost 3 bases and 4 bases respectively, with 10 bases between them. Germline V lookup: CDR1 SGHTA, CDR2 FQGTGA. The CDR3 has 13 residues. In DNA form, the CDR3 reads TGTGCCAGCAGCTTGAGTACAGATTACGAGCAGTACTTC. It yields the protein CASSLSTDYEQYF.

The chain joins TRBV7-9 to TRBJ2-3; 13 nucleotides align to TRBD2. The V and J ends lost 3 bases and 7 bases, in that order; junction bases with no gene match: 10. The germline gives CDR1 SEHNR, CDR2 FQNEAQ (reference sequence). This CDR3 spans 17 amino acids. In DNA, the CDR3 is TGTGCCAGCAGCTTCGGGACTAGCGGGATGGCTGGGAATACGCAGTATTTT. Translation: CASSFGTSGMAGNTQYF.

The J gene is TRBJ2-7, the V gene TRBV4-3; 9 bases are shared with TRBD1. The ends lost 4 bases at V and 5 bases at J; junction bases unmatched: 9. This CDR3 contains 15 residues. Looked up from germline, CDR1 is LGHNA and CDR2 is YSLEER. The CDR3 DNA reads TGCGCCAGCAGCCTGTGGCCGGGACAGGGAGACGAGCAGTACTTC. Its translation: CASSLWPGQGDEQYF.

This chain connects TRBV6-5 to TRBJ2-7; maybe TRBD2 (5 bases). This CDR3 contains 13 residues. Trimming took 6 bases from V and 2 from J, leaving 11 bases between them. The germline V gene has CDR1 MNHEY and CDR2 SVGAGI. CDR3 nucleotide sequence: TGTGCCAGCAGACTAGGGCGGGCCTACGAGCAGTACTTC. Translation: CASRLGRAYEQYF.

The chain has TRBV7-6 and TRBJ1-5; TRBD1 matches 8 bases. CDR3 length: 16 amino acids. From germline, CDR1 is SGHVS and CDR2 FNYEAQ. Trimming took 5 bases from V and 3 from J; bases not matched to a gene: 9. CDR3 protein: CASSPLRQGHNQPQHF. Here the CDR3 DNA reads TGTGCCAGCAGCCCCCTGAGACAGGGGCACAATCAGCCCCAGCATTTT.

In this sample, this clone turned up once. This rearrangement joins TRBV6-6 to TRBJ2-7; TRBD2 agrees at 7 bases. The CDR3 is 14 amino acids. Germline V gene lookup returns CDR1 MNHNY and CDR2 SVGAGI (reference sequence). V lost 10 bases to trimming and J lost 2 bases; unmatched junction nucleotides: 11. The CDR3 loop reads CATKTSDLPYEQYF. As DNA, the CDR3 is TGTGCCACCAAAACTAGCGACCTACCCTACGAGCAGTACTTC.

The CDR3 here is CASSSRTGDTEAFF. In nucleotides, the CDR3 is TGTGCCAGCAGCTCACGGACAGGGGACACTGAAGCTTTCTTT. This sequence joins TRBV5-6 and TRBJ1-1; 9 bases match TRBD1. J lost 3 bases, V lost 3 bases, and 3 bases had no gene match. This CDR3 has 14 amino acids. Germline-derived CDR1 and CDR2 are SGHDT and YYEEEE.

A single count supports this clone. V is TRBV4-1 and J is TRBJ2-5; 10 bases fit TRBD1. V was pared by 1 base and J by 4 bases, with 9 bases of the junction left unmatched. The CDR3 spans 17 residues. CDR1 and CDR2 from the germline V gene are MGHRA and YSYEKL. CDR3 DNA: TGCGCCAGCAGCCAAGTTGGTCGGGACAGGGGCTTAGAGACCCAGTACTTC. Translated: CASSQVGRDRGLETQYF.

The rearrangement uses TRBV4-3 and TRBJ2-5, with 8 bases identical to TRBD1. The CDR3 spans 17 residues. Germline-derived CDR1 and CDR2 are LGHNA and YSLEER. Trimming removed 2 bases from V and 4 bases from J; junction bases left unmatched: 12. Written as DNA, the CDR3 is TGCGCCAGCAGCCAATCCTCCTCGACAGACAGGGGAGAGACCCAGTACTTC. Translating gives CASSQSSSTDRGETQYF.

The rearrangement links TRBV6-5 to TRBJ1-1; 8 bases map to TRBD1. The length of the CDR3 is 15 residues. With V trimmed by 2 bases and J by 4 bases, 6 bases remained unmatched. Germline lookup yields CDR1 MNHEY and CDR2 SVGAGI. The CDR3 reads CASSYGQGTFTEAFF. CDR3 DNA: TGTGCCAGCAGTTACGGACAGGGCACCTTCACTGAAGCTTTCTTT.

V is TRBV6-6 and J is TRBJ1-2; TRBD1 aligns across 7 bases. CDR1 and CDR2 from the germline V gene are MNHNY and SVGAGI (reference sequence). The CDR3 has 13 amino acids. Trimming at V came to 6 bases and at J to 3 bases, leaving 4 bases not matched to a gene. The CDR3 DNA is TGTGCCAGCAGCCGACAGGGTGACTATGGCTACACCTTC. It codes for CASSRQGDYGYTF.

The chain joins TRBV6-1 to TRBJ2-1, with 9 bases matching TRBD1. The CDR3 runs 15 residues. V trimming: 6 bases; J trimming: 1 base; junction bases outside the gene matches: 4. CDR1 and CDR2 (germline): MNHNS, SASEGT. CDR3: CASRKGTGSYNEQFF. Here the CDR3 DNA reads TGTGCCAGCAGGAAAGGGACAGGGTCCTACAATGAGCAGTTCTTC.

This chain uses TRBV29-1 with TRBJ1-2; 7 bases fit TRBD1. Looked up from germline, CDR1 is SQVTM and CDR2 is ANQGSEA. V lost 2 bases, J lost 7 bases, and 10 bases stayed unmatched. The CDR3 sequence is 14 residues long. The CDR3 spells CSVEYSSGTVGYTF. In nucleotides, the CDR3 is TGCAGCGTTGAATACTCCTCCGGGACAGTTGGCTACACCTTC. The entire variable domain, with the rest obtained from reference TRBV29-1 and TRBJ1-2, is as follows: SAVISQKPSRDICQRGTSLTIQCQVDSQVTMMFWYRQQPGQSLTLIATANQGSEATYESGFVIDKFPISRPNLTFSTLTVSNMSPEDSSIYLCSVEYSSGTVGYTFGSGTRLTVV.

The chain links TRBV7-2 to TRBJ1-6; TRBD1 matches 7 bases. This CDR3 contains 14 residues. Germline CDR1 reads SGHTA; CDR2 reads FQGNSA. J was trimmed by 7 bases and V by 3 bases; bases with no gene match: 3. This chain's CDR3 is CASSFDRVNSPLHF. CDR3 coding DNA: TGTGCCAGCAGCTTCGACAGGGTAAATTCACCCCTCCACTTT.

This chain uses TRBV5-1 with TRBJ2-5, with TRBD2 matching over 9 bases. The V gene's germline CDR1 is SGHRS and CDR2 YFSETQ. This CDR3 has 15 residues. V shed 1 base, J shed 5 bases, and the junction held 6 bases outside the gene matches. CDR3 in DNA: TGCGCCAGCAGCTTGCTAGCGGGGCTCGAGGAGACCCAGTACTTC. This codes for CASSLLAGLEETQYF.

This clone was counted only a few times. This sequence joins TRBV12-5 and TRBJ1-2; 7 bases align to TRBD1. CDR3 length: 12 residues. Germline V gene data show CDR1 as LGHNT and CDR2 as FRNRAP. Trimming at V came to 1 base and at J to 7 bases, leaving 0 bases not matched to a gene. The CDR3 bases are TGTGCTAGTGGTTTGGACAGGGGTGGCTACACCTTC. Its protein is CASGLDRGGYTF.